The rows below give T cell receptor beta chains drawn from one sample of a study of T-cell memory formation after mild COVID-19. TCRdb itself ran the 5' RACE reads through MiXCR, one entry per CDR3 protein. The sample holds approximately 65,000 distinct CDR3 sequences, about 9.4% seen once. What was sequenced was PBMCs or a T cell subset sorted from them (not recorded which). These receptors all stem from a young man who had mild COVID-19 (a few samples of this study predate the infection). Cell type and time point are not known. CDR3s include the opening cysteine and the closing phenylalanine or tryptophan. D genes are given only for firm matches. Only some rows state a clone size, as once, few, many or a class for expanded clones.

v_call	clone_size	j_call	d_call	cdr3_nt	cdr3_aa
TRBV7-2	few	TRBJ1-3	.	TGTGCCAGCAGCTTAACTGGAAACACCATATATTTT	CASSLTGNTIYF
TRBV29-1	few	TRBJ2-6	TRBD1	TGCAGCGTTGATGCGGGACAGGGGTTCGGGGCCAACGTCCTGACTTTC	CSVDAGQGFGANVLTF
TRBV5-1	few	TRBJ2-1	TRBD1	TGCGCCAGCAGCGATCAGGGGGAGTCCTACAATGAGCAGTTCTTC	CASSDQGESYNEQFF
TRBV12-3/TRBV12-4	.	TRBJ2-3	.	TGTGCCAGCCAGCGCCCTCTGGGGGGCAGCACAGATACGCAGTATTTT	CASQRPLGGSTDTQYF
TRBV6-5	few	TRBJ1-2	TRBD1	TGTGCCAGCAGCGAATTCCAGGGGGGTAACTATGGCTACACCTTC	CASSEFQGGNYGYTF
TRBV10-3	few	TRBJ2-7	.	TGTGCCATCAGTGAGTTCGTCTCCTACGAGCAGTACTTC	CAISEFVSYEQYF
TRBV5-1	.	TRBJ2-3	.	TGCGCCAGCAGCTTGACGGGGGGCATTACAGATACGCAGTATTTT	CASSLTGGITDTQYF
TRBV5-5	.	TRBJ1-2	.	TGTGCCAGCAGTCCGACCCACTGGGATGGCTACACCTTC	CASSPTHWDGYTF
TRBV7-2	few	TRBJ2-1	.	TGTGCCAGCAGCTTAGATCGTTGGCGCAATGAGCAGTTCTTC	CASSLDRWRNEQFF
TRBV7-2	.	TRBJ2-3	TRBD2	TGTGCCAGCAGCCGCGCGCGGGGGGATTTAGATACGCAGTATTTT	CASSRARGDLDTQYF
TRBV7-3	many	TRBJ2-2	.	TGTGCCAGCAGCCGGACTGTTAACACCGGGGAGCTGTTTTTT	CASSRTVNTGELFF
TRBV12-3/TRBV12-4	few	TRBJ1-1	.	TGTGCCAGCAGCCCTTCAGGGGCCACTGAAGCTTTCTTT	CASSPSGATEAFF
TRBV5-1	few	TRBJ1-1	.	TGCGCCAGCAGCTGGGATGGTGAGGCTGAAGCTTTCTTT	CASSWDGEAEAFF
TRBV5-1	few	TRBJ1-1	TRBD1	TGCGCCAGCAGCCCCGACAGGGGAAACACTGAAGCTTTCTTT	CASSPDRGNTEAFF
TRBV10-3	few	TRBJ2-5	.	TGTGCCATCAGTGAGTCCGGCAGGGTGTCCGAGACCCAGTACTTC	CAISESGRVSETQYF
TRBV5-1	many	TRBJ2-2	.	TGCGCCAGCAGCTTGGACTCCGGGGAGCTGTTTTTT	CASSLDSGELFF
TRBV9	few	TRBJ2-3	.	TGTGCCAGCAGCGCTCGTGTCTTCACAGATACGCAGTATTTT	CASSARVFTDTQYF
TRBV10-3	few	TRBJ1-1	.	TGTGCCTCGGGGGGGATCACTGAAGCTTTCTTT	CASGGITEAFF
TRBV12-3/TRBV12-4	many	TRBJ2-1	.	TGTGCCAGCAGTGCCGGACAGACCAGATACAATGAGCAGTTCTTC	CASSAGQTRYNEQFF
TRBV6-5	.	TRBJ2-2	TRBD1	TGTGCCAGCAGTTACGGAGGACAGGGAGGAGTCGGGGAGCTGTTTTTT	CASSYGGQGGVGELFF
TRBV5-1	many	TRBJ2-3	TRBD2	TGCGCCAGCAGCCTATCACTAGCGGGGGGGAGCACAGATACGCAGTATTTT	CASSLSLAGGSTDTQYF
TRBV6-2/TRBV6-3	few	TRBJ1-1	.	TGTGCCAGCAGCCCCGCTCTACGAACGACTTTCTTT	CASSPALRTTFF
TRBV4-3	few	TRBJ2-3	TRBD1	TGCGCCAGCAGCCTAAGACCTCCGGGACAGAGCACAGATACGCAGTATTTT	CASSLRPPGQSTDTQYF
TRBV7-3	.	TRBJ2-1	TRBD2	TGTGCCAGCAGCGAGACTAGCGGGGGGGCTAAGGAGCAGTTCTTC	CASSETSGGAKEQFF
TRBV25-1	few	TRBJ2-1	TRBD2	TGTGCCAGCAGTGCAAATAGCGGGGCTAGGAACAATGAGCAGTTCTTC	CASSANSGARNNEQFF
TRBV7-9	few	TRBJ2-7	.	TGTGCCAGCAGCGACCTGTCGGGCGAGCAGTACTTC	CASSDLSGEQYF
TRBV15	.	TRBJ2-5	.	TGTGCCACCAGCAGAGATTATGGCGAGACCCAGTACTTC	CATSRDYGETQYF
TRBV11-2	.	TRBJ1-1	.	TGTGCCAGCAGCTTCGGGGTAGGTCTGGCTGAAGCTTTCTTT	CASSFGVGLAEAFF
TRBV7-2	few	TRBJ1-2	TRBD1	TGTGCCAGCAGCTTAGGGTCCGGGACAGGGAGCCATGGCTACACCTTC	CASSLGSGTGSHGYTF
TRBV5-1	few	TRBJ1-6	TRBD1	TGCGCCAGCAGCTCAGGGGGGGGCAATTCACCCCTCCACTTT	CASSSGGGNSPLHF
TRBV6-6	.	TRBJ1-1	TRBD1	TGTGCCAGCAGTCCCGCGGACAGGGGGTTCAGCACTGAAGCTTTCTTT	CASSPADRGFSTEAFF
TRBV7-3	many	TRBJ2-1	TRBD2	TGTGCCAGCAGCCTAAGGTCTAGCGGGGGGGTAAGCGGTAGCTACAATGAGCAGTTCTTC	CASSLRSSGGVSGSYNEQFF
TRBV7-2	.	TRBJ1-6	.	TGTGCCAGCAGCGCCGATACTAATTCACCCCTCCACTTT	CASSADTNSPLHF
TRBV7-9	few	TRBJ2-1	TRBD2	TGTGCCAGCAGCCCTAGGACTAGCGGGATCTCCTACAATGAGCAGTTCTTC	CASSPRTSGISYNEQFF
TRBV6-1	.	TRBJ2-2	.	TGTGCCAGCAGTGAAAGGTGGGACGGGGAGCTGTTTTTT	CASSERWDGELFF
TRBV12-3/TRBV12-4	.	TRBJ1-4	TRBD1	TGTGCCAGCAGTTTCTCGTTTCGGGGGACAGGGTACGAAAAACTGTTTTTT	CASSFSFRGTGYEKLFF
TRBV20-1	few	TRBJ2-6	TRBD2	TGCAGTGCTAGAGCTTACAGTGGGGGGGAGGCCAACGTCCTGACTTTC	CSARAYSGGEANVLTF
TRBV5-4	.	TRBJ2-2	.	TGTGCCAGCAGGCCCGGGACGAACACCGGGGAGCTGTTTTTT	CASRPGTNTGELFF
TRBV13	.	TRBJ2-7	.	TGTGCCAGCAGCTCAGCCCGGGGCGTCGAGCAGTACTTC	CASSSARGVEQYF
TRBV4-3	many	TRBJ2-3	TRBD2	TGCGCCAGCAGCTCCCGGGGGGGCTCAGATACGCAGTATTTT	CASSSRGGSDTQYF
TRBV25-1	many	TRBJ2-3	TRBD1	TGTGCCATCTCAGCCACGACAGGGACAGATACGCAGTATTTT	CAISATTGTDTQYF
TRBV20-1	.	TRBJ2-3	.	TGCAGTGCTAGAGAGGGGACTCTCGGGTATACGCAGTATTTT	CSAREGTLGYTQYF
TRBV4-3	.	TRBJ2-3	.	TGCGCCAGCAGCCAAGGCGGGGTCGGAGGCACAGATACGCAGTATTTT	CASSQGGVGGTDTQYF
TRBV14	few	TRBJ1-3	.	TGTGCCAGCAGCCAAGGGGATTTTGGAAACACCATATATTTT	CASSQGDFGNTIYF
TRBV18	.	TRBJ2-1	.	TGTGCCAGCTCACCATACGGAACACTGGGCTCCTACAATGAGCAGTTCTTC	CASSPYGTLGSYNEQFF
TRBV6-1	few	TRBJ2-7	.	TGTGCCAGCAGTGGAATGGACTACGAGCAGTACTTC	CASSGMDYEQYF
TRBV20-1	.	TRBJ2-7	TRBD2	TGCAGTGCTAGAGATATTGGAACCGCGGGGGGGCTATTGCAGTACTTC	CSARDIGTAGGLLQYF
TRBV7-2	few	TRBJ2-3	.	TGTGCCAGCAGCCCACCAGGGTCGACGCAGTATTTT	CASSPPGSTQYF
TRBV12-3/TRBV12-4	.	TRBJ2-7	.	TGTGCCAGCAGGGGGTTTAGGGACGAGCAGTACTTC	CASRGFRDEQYF
TRBV5-4	many	TRBJ2-1	.	TGTGCCAGCAGCCCGACTTCCAGCTCCTACAATGAGCAGTTCTTC	CASSPTSSSYNEQFF
TRBV24-1	many	TRBJ2-1	.	TGTGCCACCAGTGAGACGGTAGACAATGAGCAGTTCTTC	CATSETVDNEQFF
TRBV15	.	TRBJ1-1	.	TGTGCCACCAGCAGAGATGGGGCTGACACTGAAGCTTTCTTT	CATSRDGADTEAFF
TRBV5-1	few	TRBJ1-3	.	TGCGCCAGCAGCTTGGATGAGCCCCGAAACACCATATATTTT	CASSLDEPRNTIYF
TRBV4-3	.	TRBJ1-6	.	TGCGCCAGCAGCCAAGATTTTGCAGGGTATAATTCACCCCTCCACTTT	CASSQDFAGYNSPLHF
TRBV12-3/TRBV12-4	.	TRBJ2-3	TRBD1	TGTGCCAGCAGATTTCGACAGGGGGGCACAGATACGCAGTATTTT	CASRFRQGGTDTQYF